These 26 T cell receptor beta chains came from one sample sequenced in a study of T-cell reconstitution after alpha-beta-depleted transplantation in children. It was with unique molecular identifiers that the TCRbeta library was prepared. TCRdb reprocessed the PCR reads via MiXCR and lists one record per CDR3 protein. Here the sample spans some 290,000 distinct CDR3 sequences, approximately 23% being singletons. This sample comprised PBMCs, mostly from graft donor cells, obtained 180 days after TCRalphabeta/CD19-depleted stem cell transplant. The receptor source for this set is a male patient between 10 and 17 years old who had a stem cell transplant for acute lymphoblastic leukemia, so the T cells may come from the graft donor.

This clonotype was seen a handful of times. V gene TRBV4-2 combines with J gene TRBJ2-6, with D uncertain. The germline V gene has CDR1 LGHNA and CDR2 YNFKEQ. With 1 base removed from V and 0 bases from J, the gap between germline ends came to 16 bases. CDR3 length equals 19 residues. In nucleotides, the CDR3 is TGTGCCAGCAGCCAAGGTTCCGGGTCCCTCCTCTCTGGGGCCAACGTCCTGACTTTC. Translating gives CASSQGSGSLLSGANVLTF.

The J gene is TRBJ1-2, the V gene TRBV29-1; TRBD1 agrees at 9 bases. With V trimmed by 3 bases and J by 3 bases, 5 bases remained unmatched. The CDR3 sequence is 14 residues long. Germline V gene sequence: CDR1 SQVTM, CDR2 ANQGSEA. DNA for the CDR3: TGCAGCGTTGAGGACAGGGGAAGAGACTATGGCTACACCTTC. This gives the protein CSVEDRGRDYGYTF. The complete variable domain, with remaining parts taken from reference TRBV29-1 and TRBJ1-2, reads SAVISQKPSRDICQRGTSLTIQCQVDSQVTMMFWYRQQPGQSLTLIATANQGSEATYESGFVIDKFPISRPNLTFSTLTVSNMSPEDSSIYLCSVEDRGRDYGYTFGSGTRLTVV.

This clonotype was picked up a small number of times. The gene calls are TRBV27 and TRBJ2-3; unclear D gene. Germline V gene sequence: CDR1 MNHEY, CDR2 SMNVEV (reference sequence). V lost 0 bases, J lost 0 bases, and 10 bases lay in between. This CDR3 contains 16 residues. The CDR3 protein is CASSLSSSTSTDTQYF. The CDR3 DNA reads as TGTGCCAGCAGTTTATCGTCAAGCACTAGCACAGATACGCAGTATTTT.

This clonotype was seen more than once but under ten times. The CDR3 spells CASSYGQGGVLREQFF. CDR3 sequence (DNA): TGTGCCAGCAGTTACGGGCAGGGAGGTGTCTTAAGGGAGCAGTTCTTC. The chain couples TRBV6-5 to TRBJ2-1, with D tentatively TRBD2 (6 bases). Looked up from germline, CDR1 is MNHEY and CDR2 is SVGAGI. The CDR3 contains 16 residues. V shed 2 bases and J shed 10 bases, with 21 bases lying between them.

This clonotype was detected a few times. A read error may produce the germline difference seen at one junction end. This chain links TRBV10-3 with TRBJ2-5; the D is unclear. Germline CDR1 and CDR2: ENHRY and SYGVKD. The CDR3 runs to 13 residues. Here the CDR3 reads CAISDGIGEAQYF. The DNA for the CDR3 is TGTGCCATCAGTGATGGAATTGGAGAGGCCCAGTACTTC.

The table lists this clonotype with a few counts. The rearrangement links TRBV24-1 to TRBJ2-1; D is unclear. Germline CDR1 and CDR2: KGHDR and SFDVKD. The length of the CDR3 is 13 residues. The germline V and J ends were trimmed by 2 bases and 5 bases, with 6 bases remaining between them. Written as DNA, the CDR3 is TGTGCCACCAGTGATTGGAACCACAATGAGCAGTTCTTC. Encoded protein: CATSDWNHNEQFF.

The V call is TRBV12-3 or TRBV12-4, the J call TRBJ2-7; TRBD2 matches at 7 bases. Losses at the gene ends were 6 bases for V and 1 base for J; bases not matched to a gene: 18. This CDR3 comprises 18 residues. In DNA, the CDR3 is TGTGCCAGCAGACCCTTATGGGAGGGTTACGAGGGGTCCTACGAGCAGTACTTC. Residues: CASRPLWEGYEGSYEQYF.

The genes are TRBV7-3 and TRBJ2-1, with D tentatively TRBD2 (5 bases). The CDR3 contains 15 residues. The V end was cut by 3 bases, the J end by 4 bases, with 13 bases between. Germline V gene lookup returns CDR1 SGHTA and CDR2 FQGTGA. CDR3 nucleotide sequence: TGTGCCAGCAGCTTTTTCGGCAGCGGATACAATGAGCAGTTCTTC. Encoded protein: CASSFFGSGYNEQFF.

Many counts were recorded for this clonotype. V and J are TRBV5-5 and TRBJ1-2, with no clear D. The CDR3 totals 15 residues. Germline CDR1 is SGHKS and CDR2 is YYEKEE (reference sequence). With 0 bases removed from V and 4 bases from J, the gap between germline ends came to 13 bases. CDR3 region: CASSLVPGPAYGYTF. The CDR3 coding sequence is TGTGCCAGCAGCTTGGTGCCAGGACCTGCCTATGGCTACACCTTC.

This clonotype was detected only once. The chain combines TRBV20-1 with TRBJ1-2; no clear D. The CDR3 runs to 12 residues. The V gene's germline CDR1 is DFQATT and CDR2 SNEGSKA (reference sequence). Trimming cost V 3 bases and J 4 bases, with 9 bases left between them. CDR3 sequence: CSASSHPYGYTF. The CDR3 DNA follows: TGCAGTGCTAGTTCCCATCCCTATGGCTACACCTTC.

This clonotype has more than one count but fewer than ten. This rearrangement joins TRBV7-8 to TRBJ1-3; the D gene is possibly TRBD1 (5 bases). Germline assignment: CDR1 SGHVS and CDR2 FQNEAQ. The V end lost 2 bases, the J end lost 0 bases, and 11 bases lay between the germline ends. The CDR3 spans 16 residues. The CDR3: CASSLPGPFSGNTIYF. The CDR3 bases are TGTGCCAGCAGCTTACCAGGGCCCTTCTCTGGAAACACCATATATTTT.

This clonotype has just a few counts. The chain uses TRBV5-1 and TRBJ1-5; the D is unclear. Per germline, CDR1 SGHRS and CDR2 YFSETQ. The CDR3 sequence is 13 residues long. Trimming removed 1 base at V and 5 bases at J, with 7 bases between. The CDR3 DNA follows: TGCGCCAGCAGCTTGTCAGGTTATCAGCCCCAGCATTTT. It is translated as CASSLSGYQPQHF.

This clonotype has a handful of counts. The chain recombines TRBV9 with TRBJ2-3, with 9 bases lining up with TRBD2. Germline V gene lookup returns CDR1 SGDLS and CDR2 YYNGEE. This CDR3 spans 15 amino acids. V lost 0 bases and J lost 4; bases outside the gene matches: 3. The CDR3: CASSVDSGSADTQYF. The DNA for the CDR3 is TGTGCCAGCAGCGTAGATAGCGGGAGCGCAGATACGCAGTATTTT.

Only a few counts were recorded for this clonotype. This rearrangement joins TRBV20-1 to TRBJ2-4, with 8 bases identical to TRBD2. The CDR3 contains 18 residues. V lost 0 bases and J lost 0; bases outside the gene matches: 10. The germline gives CDR1 DFQATT, CDR2 SNEGSKA (reference sequence). CDR3 nucleotides: TGCAGTGCTAGAGAAGGCGGGAGGAGGGGGAGAGCCAAAAACATTCAGTACTTC. Its translation: CSAREGGRRGRAKNIQYF.

The chain links TRBV12-3 or TRBV12-4 to TRBJ2-2, with 9 bases identical to TRBD1. This CDR3 is 14 amino acids long. V was clipped by 6 bases and J by 4 bases; unmatched bases: 3. The CDR3 protein is CASSQGQGTGELFF. The CDR3 DNA follows: TGTGCCAGCAGCCAGGGACAGGGCACCGGGGAGCTGTTTTTT.

Notes on this clonotype: This may arise from a read error, as a much more abundant clone is one base away. The chain has TRBV7-3 and TRBJ2-1, with D perhaps given as TRBD1 or TRBD2 (6 bases each). This CDR3 has 13 residues. Germline V gene lookup returns CDR1 SGHTA and CDR2 FQGTGA. DNA of the CDR3: TGTGCCAGCAGCCCAAAGGGGGGCAATGAGCGGTTCTTC. Amino acids: CASSPKGGNERFF.

This clonotype appeared a few times. The chain recombines TRBV12-3 or TRBV12-4 with TRBJ2-1; D not resolved. The length of the CDR3 is 11 residues. V dropped 2 bases and J dropped 10 bases, with 6 bases sitting between them. CDR3 nucleotide sequence: TGTGCCAGCAGTTTATCCCAGGAGCAGTTCTTC. This encodes CASSLSQEQFF.

V is TRBV2 and J is TRBJ2-3; no definite D call. CDR1 SNHLY and CDR2 FYNNEI come from the germline V gene. This CDR3 is built from 15 residues. V was shortened by 4 bases and J by 4 bases, with 15 bases between the two germline ends. The DNA for the CDR3 is TGTGCCAGCAGTGGTCTTGGCCGAACCCCAGATACGCAGTATTTT. Translation: CASSGLGRTPDTQYF. The whole variable domain, filled in from reference TRBV2 and TRBJ2-3, reads EPEVTQTPSHQVTQMGQEVILRCVPISNHLYFYWYRQILGQKVEFLVSFYNNEISEKSEIFDDQFSVERPDGSNFTLKIRSTKLEDSAMYFCASSGLGRTPDTQYFGPGTRLTVL.

V and J are TRBV11-2 and TRBJ1-2; D is unresolved. Trimming stripped 0 bases from V and 4 bases from J, with 12 bases between. The CDR3 is 15 amino acids. Germline V CDR1 and CDR2: SGHAT, FQNNGV. Written as DNA, the CDR3 is TGTGCCAGCAGCTTAGAGGGCTCATCCCCCTATGGCTACACCTTC. It translates to CASSLEGSSPYGYTF. The variable domain in full, completed from reference TRBV11-2 and TRBJ1-2, reads EAGVAQSPRYKIIEKRQSVAFWCNPISGHATLYWYQQILGQGPKLLIQFQNNGVVDDSQLPKDRFSAERLKGVDSTLKIQPAKLEDSAVYLCASSLEGSSPYGYTFGSGTRLTVV.

The V and J genes are TRBV6-5 and TRBJ2-7; perhaps TRBD2 as D (6 bases). The CDR3 loop spans 14 amino acids. Germline V lookup: CDR1 MNHEY, CDR2 SVGAGI. Trimming pared 3 bases from V and 5 bases from J, leaving 14 bases between. Written as DNA, the CDR3 is TGTGCCAGCAGTTATGGATTAGCGGTACACGAGCAGTACTTC. Its protein product is CASSYGLAVHEQYF.

This clonotype showed up just a few times. The CDR3 bases are TGTGCCAGCTCACCCACTTCCGGGACAGGGTACGAGCAGTACTTC. Its translation is CASSPTSGTGYEQYF. The chain couples TRBV18 to TRBJ2-7; TRBD1 agrees at 9 bases. The germline gives CDR1 KGHSH, CDR2 LQKENI. Trimming took 3 bases from V and 4 from J; bases not matched to a gene: 7. The CDR3 is 15 amino acids.

This chain uses TRBV29-1 with TRBJ2-1; 8 bases are a match to TRBD2. V dropped 2 bases and J dropped 4; count of bases not matched to a gene: 4. The CDR3 totals 14 residues. Germline-derived CDR1 and CDR2 are SQVTM and ANQGSEA. CDR3 residues: CSVERVAGYNEQFF. Written as DNA, the CDR3 is TGCAGCGTTGAAAGGGTAGCGGGATACAATGAGCAGTTCTTC.

This clonotype was counted between two and nine times. The chain recombines TRBV7-2 with TRBJ2-7, with 9 positions matching TRBD2. Germline V gene lookup returns CDR1 SGHTA and CDR2 FQGNSA. The CDR3 has 14 residues. Germline trimming cut 1 base from V and 6 bases from J; bases unmatched to any gene: 4. In nucleotides, the CDR3 is TGTGCCAGCAGCTTAGTAATAGCGGGAGTCGAGCAGTACTTC. This translates into CASSLVIAGVEQYF.

This clonotype appeared a few times. The rearrangement joins TRBV5-1 to TRBJ1-2; D is uncertain. Germline CDR1 is SGHRS and CDR2 is YFSETQ. The CDR3 has 13 amino acids. V gave up 3 bases and J gave up 8 bases, with 14 bases separating them. Written as DNA, the CDR3 is TGCGCCAGCAGCTCCGGTAATTCGGGAGGCTACACCTTC. Its protein is CASSSGNSGGYTF.

This clonotype has at least ten counts. J is TRBJ2-3 and V is TRBV7-7; no firm D call. The germline CDR1 and CDR2 sequences are SSHAT and FNYEAQ (reference sequence). The CDR3 has 13 amino acids. Between the trimmed V and J ends, which lost 2 bases and 2 bases, there was a span of 5 bases. The CDR3 spells CASSLIPTDTQYF. DNA for the CDR3: TGTGCCAGCAGCTTAATCCCCACAGATACGCAGTATTTT.

This sequence joins TRBV3-1 and TRBJ2-2, with TRBD1 matching 9 bases. V was clipped by 4 bases and J by 1 base; unmatched bases: 4. The germline CDR1 and CDR2 sequences are LGHDT and YNNKEL (reference sequence). The CDR3 consists of 16 residues. CDR3: CASSRSGQGNTGELFF. The DNA of the CDR3 is TGTGCCAGCAGCCGTTCGGGACAGGGGAACACCGGGGAGCTGTTTTTT.